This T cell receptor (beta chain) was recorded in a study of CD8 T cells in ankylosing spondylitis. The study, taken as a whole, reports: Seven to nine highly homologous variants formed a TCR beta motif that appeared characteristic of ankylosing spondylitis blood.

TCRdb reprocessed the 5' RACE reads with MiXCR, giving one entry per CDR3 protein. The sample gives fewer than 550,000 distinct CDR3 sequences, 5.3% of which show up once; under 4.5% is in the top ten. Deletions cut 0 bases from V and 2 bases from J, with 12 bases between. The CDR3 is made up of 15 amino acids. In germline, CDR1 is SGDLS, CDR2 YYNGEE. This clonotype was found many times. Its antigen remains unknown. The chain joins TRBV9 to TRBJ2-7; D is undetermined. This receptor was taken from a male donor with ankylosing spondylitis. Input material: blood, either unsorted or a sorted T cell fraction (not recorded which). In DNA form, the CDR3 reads TGTGCCAGCAGCGTAGGCGGCGGCGGCGCCTACGAGCAGTACTTC. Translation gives CASSVGGGGAYEQYF.